This entry describes one T cell receptor (beta chain). No cognate antigen has been identified for it. Within one base of it there is no much larger clone, and no base qualities were kept. Donors were healthy HIV-negative adults with no recently reported acute infections or vaccinations. Every donor was a Caucasian adult living in Nashville, Tennessee, USA. CD4+ T cells were enriched by magnetic negative selection; naive cells were then positively selected on CD45RA, and the negative fraction formed the memory subset. Blood was obtained by leukapheresis, after which PBMCs were separated by Ficoll-Histopaque density gradient centrifugation and cryopreserved in liquid nitrogen vapor phase. Analytical flow cytometry was used to check the purity and quantity of every magnetically sorted T cell population. Each sorted fraction had its genomic DNA isolated and then quantified by UV absorbance on a Nanodrop 2000c.

V is trimmed back by 5 bases and J by 2 bases, and the junction contains 10 bases that no gene match accounts for. The CDR3 covers 18 residues, taking in both the cysteine and the phenylalanine. The entry retains the CDR3 DNA only, 54 bases that are in frame from base 1. Per the germline V gene (reference sequence), PRHDT is the CDR1 and FYEKMQ is the CDR2. The sample belongs to a study of shared clonotypes between healthy human individuals (dated by TCRdb to 2019 to 2021). General notes on the study: A couple of women and a few men aged 18 to 49 years were included in the cohort. To increase sequencing depth and limit assay-specific biases, TCR repertoire library preparation and sequencing were carried out by different laboratories using diverse techniques. Per donor, leukapheresis produced somewhere between about 0.85 and 10 billion PBMCs. The study deeply sequenced blood TCR repertoires of about 5 healthy adults to estimate repertoire size and the extent of clonotype sharing between individuals. For each donor, CD4 naive and CD4 memory were each given three plates, CD8 naive was given two plates, and CD8 memory was given one plate. Here is what the overall study found, with its caveats: Even with the large sequencing depth, rarefaction of the sorted-subset datasets indicated that sequencing was incomplete. Sampling was limited to blood, and TCR repertoires in tissue likely differ from TCR repertoires in blood. Compared with non-shared clonotypes, the clonotypes found in all four sorted-subset donors had higher generation probabilities. Because the study included a small number of donors, the genetic and exposure-history diversity represented was limited. Naive subsets generally had larger estimated clonotype richness than memory subsets. Pairwise subsampling indicated that sequencing depth was expected to affect the degree of clonotype sharing among donors. Sharing across four donors was observed for around 5% of naive CD4, less than 4% of naive CD8, 2% to 2.5% of memory CD4, and roughly 0.4% of memory CD8 clonotypes.

Using the deep immunoSEQ assay, multiplex PCR amplified TCR CDR3 regions from genomic DNA. Extracted genomic DNA from each cell subset was distributed evenly across all wells of several immunoSEQ 96-well plates, and each plate was treated as a replicate. Each replicate PCR for sorted subsets received approximately 220 ng genomic DNA, equal to tens of thousands of T cell genomes. Purified libraries were quantified with a Qubit 3.0 fluorometer, sized on a Bioanalyzer 2100, and re-quantified with the KAPA Library Quantification kit. Every immunoSEQ 96-well plate was sequenced on a separate single-read 150-cycle Illumina NextSeq 550 flow cell. The published analysis was carried out like this. Because the immunoSEQ output included only junctional sequences and no quality scores, the filtering could not be the same as the filtering used for full-length reads. Sequences were annotated with PyIR, a Python wrapper for IgBLAST v1.9, and V/J genes and CDR3 were assigned using IMGT germline references. Reads with weak V/J assignments (E-value above 1e-6), missing CDR3, stop codons, out-of-frame junctions, or ambiguous translated residues were removed. V3J clonotypes were defined as sequences sharing an identical inferred V gene, J gene, and CDR3 amino acid sequence. Percentage overlap between repertoires was computed as shared unique clonotypes divided by the size of the smaller repertoire. Repertoire richness was assessed with RTK rarefaction, the Chao1 estimator, and Recon v2.1 estimates of unobserved clonotypes. For all TCRbeta clonotypes obtained by the gDNA method from a handful of donors, generation probabilities were computed with OLGA. Not all clones reach the TCRdb copy of this immuneACCESS table, which keeps in-frame sequences only. Checked studies attribute under half of the gap to unresolved V genes and leave the rest unexplained. That table furnishes V, J and clone size, whereas the DNA furnished D and trimming. Recorded for this sample are 1,400,000 or so clones; approximately 98.5% of them occurred a single time. The top ten constitute about 0.34% of the sample.

The chain uses TRBV13 and TRBJ2-7, with 15 middle bases fitting TRBD2. The origin of this receptor is a man aged 25 to 40 in good health. What was sequenced was naive CD4+ T cells sorted from blood. Sample cell subset or site, as interpreted from the label and publication: CD45RA+ positively selected. The CDR3 sequence is CASSPGGLAGGGAYEQYF. The DNA sequence follows: TGTGCCAGCAGCCCAGGGGGACTAGCGGGAGGTGGGGCCTACGAGCAGTACTTC.